These 21 T cell receptor beta chains originate from one sample sequenced in a study of vaccination and CD4 T cells after COVID-19. Treatment specified: approximately nine-day PBMC culture with coronavirus spike peptide pools or control peptides (ViraFEST assay). Their antigens remain unidentified. Oncomine TCR Beta short-read sequencing was applied to DNA from cultured CD4+ T cells. TCRdb redid the calling of the PCR reads with MiXCR, one entry per CDR3 protein. The table records about 11,000 distinct CDR3 sequences, 45% to 60% of them present only once. The source material was CD4+ T cells from blood, cultured in vitro. The receptor set was obtained from a human donor who had recovered from COVID-19.

V gene TRBV9 combines with J gene TRBJ1-2; D is uncertain. Between the trimmed V and J ends, which lost 0 bases and 5 bases, there was a span of 5 bases. Germline CDR1 and CDR2: SGDLS and YYNGEE. The CDR3 has 12 amino acids. In nucleotides, the CDR3 is TGTGCCAGCAGCGTAGCGGGGTATGGCTACACCTTC. It translates to CASSVAGYGYTF.

V gene TRBV7-6 combines with J gene TRBJ2-5, with D maybe TRBD2 (6 bases). Trimming removed 1 base from V and 4 bases from J, with 16 bases in between. Germline V gene sequence: CDR1 SGHVS, CDR2 FNYEAQ. The CDR3 length is 16 residues. CDR3 bases: TGTGCCAGCAGCTTAGAGACTAGACTATTGGGAGAGACCCAGTACTTC. Its protein is CASSLETRLLGETQYF.

This clonotype turned up a few times. The genes are TRBV5-1 and TRBJ1-5; 9 positions agree with TRBD1. This CDR3 contains 15 residues. Germline V gene sequence: CDR1 SGHRS, CDR2 YFSETQ. V lost 1 base and J lost 4; bases outside the gene matches: 3. The DNA for the CDR3 is TGCGCCAGCAGCTTGACAGGGGGCATAAATCAGCCCCAGCATTTT. Protein: CASSLTGGINQPQHF.

J is TRBJ2-2 and V is TRBV14; TRBD1 agrees at 9 bases. The length of the CDR3 is 16 residues. The germline CDR1 and CDR2 sequences are SGHDN and FVKESK. The J segment lost 1 base and the V segment lost 5 bases, leaving 5 bases of the junction unmatched. The CDR3 DNA reads as TGTGCCAGCAGCACCCGGGACAGGGTGAACACCGGGGAGCTGTTTTTT. It is translated as CASSTRDRVNTGELFF.

This clonotype was detected a few times. The chain uses TRBV7-9 and TRBJ2-7; D remains unclear. The CDR3 contains 11 residues. Trimming cost V 7 bases and J 4 bases, with 8 bases left between them. Germline-derived CDR1 and CDR2 are SEHNR and FQNEAQ (reference sequence). The CDR3 DNA reads TGTGCCAGCACCCTGAGGTACGAGCAGTACTTC. Translation gives CASTLRYEQYF.

The sample holds a few counts of this clonotype. The V and J genes are TRBV6-1 and TRBJ1-3; D is undetermined. This CDR3 comprises 16 residues. The V gene lost 1 base and the J gene lost 0 bases, with 10 bases spanning the gap. Germline V gene sequence: CDR1 MNHNS, CDR2 SASEGT. CDR3 sequence: CASSEDGRLSGNTIYF. DNA for the CDR3: TGTGCCAGCAGTGAAGACGGACGGCTCTCTGGAAACACCATATATTTT.

The J gene is TRBJ2-5, the V gene TRBV19, with TRBD2 matching 8 bases. This CDR3 is 14 amino acids long. The ends lost 1 base at V and 5 bases at J; junction bases unmatched: 3. From germline, CDR1 is LNHDA and CDR2 SQIVND (reference sequence). DNA for the CDR3: TGTGCCAGTAGTATAGGGACTAGCCGGGAGACCCAGTACTTC. This translates into CASSIGTSRETQYF. The full variable domain, in which reference TRBV19 and TRBJ2-5 provide the parts outside the CDR3, is DGGITQSPKYLFRKEGQNVTLSCEQNLNHDAMYWYRQDPGQGLRLIYYSQIVNDFQKGDIAEGYSVSREKKESFPLTVTSAQKNPTAFYLCASSIGTSRETQYFGPGTRLLVL.

The sample holds a few counts of this clonotype. CDR3: CASSLGHMNTEAFF. The CDR3 nucleotides are TGCGCCAGCAGCTTGGGACACATGAACACTGAAGCTTTCTTT. V usage is TRBV5-1 and J usage is TRBJ1-1; D call uncertain. The CDR3 consists of 14 residues. Germline V gene data show CDR1 as SGHRS and CDR2 as YFSETQ. Trimming took 0 bases from V and 0 from J, leaving 6 bases between them.

This chain joins TRBV10-3 and TRBJ2-5; D is uncertain. Trimming left V 3 bases short and J 5 bases short, with 10 bases between. CDR3 length: 13 residues. Germline V gene lookup returns CDR1 ENHRY and CDR2 SYGVKD. CDR3 coding DNA: TGTGCCATCAGTGAAACGAGTCATGAGACCCAGTACTTC. Protein sequence: CAISETSHETQYF.

The gene calls are TRBV28 and TRBJ2-2, with D uncertain. CDR1 and CDR2 (germline): MDHEN, SYDVKM. The CDR3 extends over 15 amino acids. Trimming cost V 8 bases and J 2 bases, with 15 bases left between them. CDR3 region: CASEQPPANTGELFF. The CDR3, as DNA: TGTGCCAGCGAACAACCCCCAGCCAACACCGGGGAGCTGTTTTTT.

In this sample, this clonotype turned up once. V usage is TRBV9 and J usage is TRBJ2-5, with D possibly matching TRBD2 (6 bases). The CDR3 has 16 residues. V was shortened by 4 bases and J by 4 bases, with 20 bases between the two germline ends. Germline V gives CDR1 SGDLS, CDR2 YYNGEE. The CDR3 DNA reads TGTGCCAGCAGCCCCCCGTCCGGGAGAGTTGTAGAGACCCAGTACTTC. It is translated as CASSPPSGRVVETQYF.

The V and J genes are TRBV12-3 or TRBV12-4 and TRBJ1-2; D is unclear. CDR3 size: 11 residues. The V end lost 3 bases, the J end lost 9 bases, and 8 bases lay between the germline ends. CDR3 nucleotides: TGTGCCAGCAGTTTGGGAGCCAGCTACACCTTC. Protein sequence: CASSLGASYTF.

This clonotype was counted once. The junction departs from the called germline gene at one end, perhaps through a read error. This rearrangement joins TRBV6-1 to TRBJ2-5, with unresolved D. The CDR3 is 13 residues long. Germline lookup yields CDR1 MNHNS and CDR2 SASEGT. CDR3 sequence reads: CASSTSVQETRYF. In DNA form, the CDR3 reads TGTGCCAGCAGTACCTCGGTTCAAGAGACCCGGTACTTC.

The rearrangement uses TRBV7-9 and TRBJ1-2; perhaps TRBD1 as D (6 bases). V was trimmed by 5 bases and J by 3 bases, leaving 13 bases between them. The CDR3 is 14 amino acids. Germline V gene sequence: CDR1 SEHNR, CDR2 FQNEAQ (reference sequence). The CDR3 is CASSAIQGYYGYTF. CDR3 sequence (DNA): TGTGCCAGCAGCGCCATACAGGGCTACTATGGCTACACCTTC.

This chain joins TRBV5-4 and TRBJ2-3, with 7 bases fitting TRBD2. Germline CDR1 and CDR2: SGHNT and YYREEE (reference sequence). V gave up 0 bases and J gave up 5 bases; unmatched junction bases: 3. The CDR3 consists of 14 residues. The CDR3 coding sequence is TGTGCCAGCAGCTTGGGGCTAGCGGTAGATACGCAGTATTTT. This encodes CASSLGLAVDTQYF.

This chain links TRBV20-1 with TRBJ2-1; TRBD2 agrees at 7 bases. Germline V gene data show CDR1 as DFQATT and CDR2 as SNEGSKA (reference sequence). V trimming: 1 base; J trimming: 0 bases; junction bases outside the gene matches: 0. CDR3 length equals 14 residues. DNA of the CDR3: TGCAGTGCTAGAGCGGGAGGCTCCTACAATGAGCAGTTCTTC. Its protein product is CSARAGGSYNEQFF.

The V gene is TRBV27, the J gene TRBJ2-3; TRBD1 matches 7 bases. With 4 bases clipped from V and 0 bases from J, the junction kept 4 bases outside the gene matches. The germline CDR1 and CDR2 sequences are MNHEY and SMNVEV (reference sequence). CDR3 length: 15 amino acids. Here the CDR3 reads CASSWVTGSTDTQYF. DNA for the CDR3: TGTGCCAGCAGTTGGGTGACAGGGAGCACAGATACGCAGTATTTT.

The chain links TRBV9 to TRBJ2-7; TRBD1 agrees at 10 bases. CDR1 and CDR2 from the germline V gene are SGDLS and YYNGEE. The J segment lost 6 bases and the V segment lost 0 bases, leaving 0 bases of the junction unmatched. This CDR3 has 13 amino acids. This CDR3 is CASSVGQGAEQYF. In nucleotides, the CDR3 is TGTGCCAGCAGCGTAGGACAGGGGGCCGAGCAGTACTTC.

This clonotype was found a few times. The genes are TRBV7-2 and TRBJ2-5; 7 bases map to TRBD2. Per germline, CDR1 SGHTA and CDR2 FQGNSA. V trimming: 5 bases; J trimming: 5 bases; junction bases outside the gene matches: 8. The CDR3 length is 14 residues. CDR3 in amino acids: CASSIPLARETQYF. In nucleotides, the CDR3 is TGTGCCAGCAGCATCCCACTAGCGCGGGAGACCCAGTACTTC. Combining the CDR3 with reference TRBV7-2 and TRBJ2-5 gives the whole variable domain GAGVSQSPSNKVTEKGKDVELRCDPISGHTALYWYRQSLGQGLEFLIYFQGNSAPDKSGLPSDRFSAERTGGSVSTLTIQRTQQEDSAVYLCASSIPLARETQYFGPGTRLLVL.

This chain's CDR3 is CASRPFNTDTQYF. The CDR3 DNA reads as TGTGCCAGCAGGCCCTTCAACACAGATACGCAGTATTTT. V usage is TRBV27 and J usage is TRBJ2-3; no clear D gene. Germline V gene sequence: CDR1 MNHEY, CDR2 SMNVEV (reference sequence). The CDR3 contains 13 residues. V was trimmed by 6 bases and J by 2 bases, leaving 9 bases between them.

This clonotype appeared a few times. The chain links TRBV19 to TRBJ1-6; D possibly corresponds to TRBD1 (6 bases). Per germline, CDR1 LNHDA and CDR2 SQIVND (reference sequence). CDR3 length: 16 residues. Trimming cost V 6 bases and J 6 bases, with 18 bases left between them. The CDR3 DNA is TGTGCCAGTAGCCGAAGGGGCCAACAGGGTAATTCACCCCTCCACTTT. Protein: CASSRRGQQGNSPLHF.